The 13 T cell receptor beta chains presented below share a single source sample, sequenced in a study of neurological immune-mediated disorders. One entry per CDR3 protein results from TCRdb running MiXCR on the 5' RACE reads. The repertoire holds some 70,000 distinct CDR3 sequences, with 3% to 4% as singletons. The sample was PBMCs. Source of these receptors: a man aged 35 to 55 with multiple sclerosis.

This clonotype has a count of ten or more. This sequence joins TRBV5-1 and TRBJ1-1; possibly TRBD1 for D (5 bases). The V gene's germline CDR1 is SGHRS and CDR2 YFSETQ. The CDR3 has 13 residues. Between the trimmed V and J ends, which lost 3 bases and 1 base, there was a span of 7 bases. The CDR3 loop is CASSSGQNTEAFF. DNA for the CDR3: TGCGCCAGCAGCTCCGGACAGAACACTGAAGCTTTCTTT.

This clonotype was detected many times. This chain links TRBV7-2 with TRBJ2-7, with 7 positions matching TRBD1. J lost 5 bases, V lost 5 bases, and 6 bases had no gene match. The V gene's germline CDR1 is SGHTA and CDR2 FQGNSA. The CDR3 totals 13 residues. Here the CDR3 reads CASSQRTGNEQYF. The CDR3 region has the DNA TGTGCCAGCAGCCAAAGGACAGGAAACGAGCAGTACTTC.

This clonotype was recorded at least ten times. Here the CDR3 reads CASSPPAGVREAFF. The DNA of the CDR3 is TGTGCCAGCTCACCACCGGCAGGGGTTCGCGAAGCTTTCTTT. V usage is TRBV18 and J usage is TRBJ1-1, with D maybe TRBD1 (6 bases). This CDR3 spans 14 amino acids. From germline, CDR1 is KGHSH and CDR2 LQKENI. With 0 bases removed from V and 8 bases from J, the gap between germline ends came to 13 bases.

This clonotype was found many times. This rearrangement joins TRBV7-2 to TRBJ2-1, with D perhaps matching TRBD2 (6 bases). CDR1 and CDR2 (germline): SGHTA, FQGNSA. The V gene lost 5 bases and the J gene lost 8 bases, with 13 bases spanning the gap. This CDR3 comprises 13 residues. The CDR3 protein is CASSARAGYEQFF. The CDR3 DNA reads TGTGCCAGCAGCGCACGGGCGGGGTATGAGCAGTTCTTC.

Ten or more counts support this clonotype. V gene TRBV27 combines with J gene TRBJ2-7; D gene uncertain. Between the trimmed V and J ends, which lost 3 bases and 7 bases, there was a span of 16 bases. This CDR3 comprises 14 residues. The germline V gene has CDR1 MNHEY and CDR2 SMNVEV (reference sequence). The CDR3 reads CASSFTAAPPEQYF. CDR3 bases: TGTGCCAGCAGTTTTACGGCAGCACCTCCGGAGCAGTACTTC.

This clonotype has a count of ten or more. The CDR3 protein is CASSDSGRAPTQYF. Here the CDR3 DNA reads TGTGCCAGCAGTGACTCGGGACGGGCACCAACCCAGTACTTC. The genes are TRBV25-1 and TRBJ2-5; possibly TRBD1 or TRBD2 for D (5 bases each). V dropped 3 bases and J dropped 8 bases, with 16 bases sitting between them. CDR3 length: 14 residues. From germline, CDR1 is MGHDK and CDR2 SYGVNS.

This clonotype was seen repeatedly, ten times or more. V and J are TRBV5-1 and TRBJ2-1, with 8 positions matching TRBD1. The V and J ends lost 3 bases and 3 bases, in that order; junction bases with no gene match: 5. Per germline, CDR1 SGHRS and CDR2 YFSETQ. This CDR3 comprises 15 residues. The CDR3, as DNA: TGCGCCAGCAGCTCGCAGGGGGCGGTCTACAATGAGCAGTTCTTC. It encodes CASSSQGAVYNEQFF.

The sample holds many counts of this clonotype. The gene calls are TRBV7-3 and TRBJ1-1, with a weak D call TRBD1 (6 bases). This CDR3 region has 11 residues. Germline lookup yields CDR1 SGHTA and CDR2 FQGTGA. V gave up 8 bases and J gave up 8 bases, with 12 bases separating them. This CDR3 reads CASGSGAEAFF. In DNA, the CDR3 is TGTGCCAGCGGTTCAGGGGCGGAAGCTTTCTTT.

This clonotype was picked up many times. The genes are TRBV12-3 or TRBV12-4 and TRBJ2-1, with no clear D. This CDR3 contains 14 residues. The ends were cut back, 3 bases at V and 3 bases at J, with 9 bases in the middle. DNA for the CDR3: TGTGCCAGCAGTTTCGGGTTGAGCTACAATGAGCAGTTCTTC. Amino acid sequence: CASSFGLSYNEQFF.

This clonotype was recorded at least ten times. CDR3 residues: CASSPGRSQETQYF. As DNA, the CDR3 is TGCGCCAGCAGCCCAGGACGCTCCCAAGAGACCCAGTACTTC. V usage is TRBV5-1 and J usage is TRBJ2-5; D unresolved. Germline V lookup: CDR1 SGHRS, CDR2 YFSETQ. The CDR3 sequence is 14 residues long. Trimming stripped 4 bases from V and 1 base from J, with 11 bases between.

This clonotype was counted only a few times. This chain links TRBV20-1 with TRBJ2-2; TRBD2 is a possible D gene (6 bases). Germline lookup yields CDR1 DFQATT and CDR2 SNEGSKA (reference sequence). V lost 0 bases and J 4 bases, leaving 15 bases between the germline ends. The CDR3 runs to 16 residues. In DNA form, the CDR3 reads TGCAGTGCTAGAGAGCGGGGCAGGGTGGGCACCGGGGAGCTGTTTTTT. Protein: CSARERGRVGTGELFF.

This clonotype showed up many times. Written as DNA, the CDR3 is TGTGCCAGCAGCCCTGGACCGGGAGTGAACACTGAAGCTTTCTTT. Translating it yields CASSPGPGVNTEAFF. V usage is TRBV7-6 and J usage is TRBJ1-1; no definite D call. Germline values: CDR1 SGHVS, CDR2 FNYEAQ. Trimming took off 5 bases at V and 0 bases at J, with 13 bases between the two ends. The CDR3 has 15 residues.

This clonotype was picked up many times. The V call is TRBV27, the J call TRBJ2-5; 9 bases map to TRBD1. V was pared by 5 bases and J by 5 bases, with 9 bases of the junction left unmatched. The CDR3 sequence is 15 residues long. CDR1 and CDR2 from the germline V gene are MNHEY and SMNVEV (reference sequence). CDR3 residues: CASSLGQGITETQYF. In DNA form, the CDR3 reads TGTGCCAGCAGTCTGGGACAGGGAATTACGGAGACCCAGTACTTC.